This entry lists 27 T cell receptor beta chains sequenced from one sample in a study of vaccination effects on CD4 cells after COVID-19. These receptors are not linked to any known antigen. Method: immunoSEQ multiplex PCR; TCRdb's copy keeps in-frame clones and lacks some. The sample holds around 68,000 clones, around 80% seen once. Antigen-specific CD4+ T cells were first expanded with viral peptide pools by the ViraFEST assay and only then sequenced. Culturing for roughly 10 days preceded CD4+ T cell isolation. The healthy vaccine recipients, who had no prior SARS-CoV-2 infection, showed negative nucleocapsid antibodies. This specimen consisted of CD4+ T cells from PBMCs cultured with SARS-CoV-2 spike peptides, obtained before COVID-19 vaccination. These receptors originate from a human donor who received a COVID-19 vaccine.

J is TRBJ1-5 and V is TRBV19; TRBD1 matches 7 bases. The CDR3 runs 16 residues. Germline CDR1 is LNHDA and CDR2 is SQIVND (reference sequence). The J segment lost 2 bases and the V segment lost 6 bases, leaving 10 bases of the junction unmatched. CDR3 region: CASSRQGPHGNQPQHF. In nucleotides, the CDR3 is TGTGCCAGTAGCCGACAGGGACCCCACGGCAATCAGCCCCAGCATTTT.

This clone has more than one count but fewer than ten. The CDR3: CASSPAIGSSYEQYV. CDR3 coding DNA: TGTGCCAGCAGCCCGGCCATAGGAAGCTCCTACGAGCAGTACGTC. This sequence joins TRBV7-8 and TRBJ2-7; D is unresolved. V was cut by 5 bases and J by 0 bases, with 14 bases left in between. Germline V CDR1 and CDR2: SGHVS, FQNEAQ. The CDR3 length is 15 residues.

V gene TRBV2 combines with J gene TRBJ1-2; D is perhaps TRBD1 (5 bases). V lost 7 bases and J lost 7, with 10 bases in between. This CDR3 region has 11 residues. The germline CDR1 and CDR2 sequences are SNHLY and FYNNEI. CDR3 DNA sequence: TGTGCCAGCATGGCGACAGTTGGCTACACCTTC. This gives the protein CASMATVGYTF.

This clone was observed a handful of times. The chain recombines TRBV10-1 with TRBJ2-2; TRBD1 is a possible D gene (6 bases). This CDR3 has 14 amino acids. Germline CDR1 reads WNHNN; CDR2 reads SYGVQD (reference sequence). With 1 base removed from V and 5 bases from J, the gap between germline ends came to 8 bases. CDR3 in amino acids: CASSEFQGTGELFF. The CDR3 bases are TGCGCCAGCAGTGAGTTTCAGGGGACCGGGGAGCTGTTTTTT.

V gene TRBV6-5 combines with J gene TRBJ2-3; D not certain. Germline loops: CDR1 MNHEY, CDR2 SVGAGI. Trimming left V 6 bases short and J 6 bases short, with 13 bases between. CDR3 size: 13 residues. CDR3 DNA sequence: TGTGCCAGCAGCACCACTATTCGGGATACGCAGTATTTT. Its protein is CASSTTIRDTQYF.

The chain employs TRBV5-5 and TRBJ1-2; D is possibly TRBD1 (5 bases). Germline lookup yields CDR1 SGHKS and CDR2 YYEKEE (reference sequence). The V end was cut by 2 bases, the J end by 9 bases, with 8 bases between. The CDR3 is 11 amino acids. As DNA, the CDR3 is TGTGCCAGCAGCTTTTGGGGCAGCTACACCTTC. Translated, it gives CASSFWGSYTF. Drawing the rest from reference TRBV5-5 and TRBJ1-2, the complete variable domain is DAGVTQSPTHLIKTRGQQVTLRCSPISGHKSVSWYQQVLGQGPQFIFQYYEKEERGRGNFPDRFSARQFPNYSSELNVNALLLGDSALYLCASSFWGSYTFGSGTRLTVV.

The V gene is TRBV4-3, the J gene TRBJ2-5; possible D gene TRBD1, 6 bases. Trimming shortened V by 2 bases and J by 4 bases, and 17 bases separated the two germline ends. The CDR3 is 16 residues long. Germline CDR1 LGHNA, CDR2 YSLEER. CDR3 coding DNA: TGCGCCAGCAGCCAATTCCCGCAGGGGATCGGAGAGACCCAGTACTTC. Translation gives CASSQFPQGIGETQYF.

This chain links TRBV4-3 with TRBJ1-2, with 9 bases aligning to TRBD1. Losses at the gene ends were 3 bases for V and 6 bases for J; bases not matched to a gene: 8. The CDR3 length is 15 residues. The V gene's germline CDR1 is LGHNA and CDR2 YSLEER. CDR3 in amino acids: CASSHRDREENGYTF. The CDR3 nucleotides read TGCGCCAGCAGCCACCGGGACAGGGAGGAAAATGGCTACACCTTC.

The genes are TRBV7-8 and TRBJ1-1; 7 bases line up with TRBD1. J was trimmed by 2 bases and V by 4 bases; bases with no gene match: 7. The CDR3 is 15 residues long. CDR1 SGHVS and CDR2 FQNEAQ come from the germline V gene. CDR3 sequence (DNA): TGTGCCAGCAGCTCCCGACAGGGTAGAAACACTGAAGCTTTCTTT. It yields the protein CASSSRQGRNTEAFF.

V usage is TRBV7-2 and J usage is TRBJ2-5; 10 positions match TRBD1. In germline, CDR1 is SGHTA, CDR2 FQGNSA. The V gene end was trimmed by 2 bases and the J gene end by 2 bases; junction bases not matched to a gene: 5. CDR3 length: 16 residues. The CDR3 sequence: CASSLSAGQGQETQYF. CDR3 nucleotides: TGTGCCAGCAGCTTATCGGCGGGACAGGGGCAAGAGACCCAGTACTTC.

The chain joins TRBV18 to TRBJ2-5; D is uncertain. This CDR3 spans 13 amino acids. The V gene's germline CDR1 is KGHSH and CDR2 LQKENI. The V end lost 5 bases, the J end lost 2 bases, and 9 bases lay between the germline ends. The CDR3 sequence: CASSGRRQETQYF. As DNA, the CDR3 is TGTGCCAGCTCAGGACGGCGTCAAGAGACCCAGTACTTC. Using reference TRBV18 and TRBJ2-5 for the parts outside the CDR3, the full variable domain is NAGVMQNPRHLVRRRGQEARLRCSPMKGHSHVYWYRQLPEEGLKFMVYLQKENIIDESGMPKERFSAEFPKEGPSILRIQQVVRGDSAAYFCASSGRRQETQYFGPGTRLLVL.

The chain has TRBV2 and TRBJ2-3; D might be TRBD2 (5 bases). The germline gives CDR1 SNHLY, CDR2 FYNNEI. The CDR3 contains 16 residues. V was pared by 2 bases and J by 3 bases, with 15 bases between. CDR3 residues: CASSERKGTGTDTQYF. The CDR3 region has the DNA TGTGCCAGCAGTGAAAGGAAGGGAACGGGGACAGATACGCAGTATTTT.

The chain is built from TRBV19 and TRBJ1-6; 8 bases fit TRBD1. J was trimmed by 7 bases and V by 8 bases; bases with no gene match: 4. Per germline, CDR1 LNHDA and CDR2 SQIVND (reference sequence). This CDR3 is built from 13 residues. The CDR3 reads CASRTGPNSPLHF. The CDR3 DNA is TGTGCCAGTCGGACAGGGCCAAATTCACCCCTCCACTTT.

This clone was observed a few times. J is TRBJ1-1 and V is TRBV6-5; TRBD1 matches 12 bases. With 8 bases clipped from V and 2 bases from J, the junction kept 6 bases outside the gene matches. CDR3 length equals 15 residues. Germline CDR1 and CDR2: MNHEY and SVGAGI. Here the CDR3 reads CASRGQGAGNTEAFF. CDR3 in DNA: TGTGCCAGCCGGGGACAGGGGGCGGGAAACACTGAAGCTTTCTTT.

The rearrangement uses TRBV5-1 and TRBJ2-2; no clear D gene. In germline, CDR1 is SGHRS, CDR2 YFSETQ. This CDR3 region has 15 residues. V was shortened by 7 bases and J by 0 bases, with 13 bases between the two germline ends. As DNA, the CDR3 is TGCGCCAGCTCCCTCCCGACTCCGAACACCGGGGAGCTGTTTTTT. It codes for CASSLPTPNTGELFF.

This clone was picked up a small number of times. The chain has TRBV7-2 and TRBJ1-1, with 7 bases fitting TRBD1. Germline CDR1 and CDR2: SGHTA and FQGNSA. V dropped 5 bases and J dropped 4; count of bases not matched to a gene: 7. The CDR3 is 14 amino acids. The CDR3 sequence is CASSPETGSTEAFF. CDR3 sequence (DNA): TGTGCCAGCAGCCCTGAGACAGGGAGCACTGAAGCTTTCTTT.

The rearrangement links TRBV5-6 to TRBJ1-1; D is undetermined. The CDR3 covers 16 residues. Germline assignment: CDR1 SGHDT and CDR2 YYEEEE. Trimming left V 0 bases short and J 3 bases short, with 15 bases between. CDR3 residues: CASSLGARRAYTEAFF. The CDR3 bases are TGTGCCAGCAGCTTGGGGGCCCGGAGAGCCTACACTGAAGCTTTCTTT. The entire variable domain, with the rest obtained from reference TRBV5-6 and TRBJ1-1, is as follows: DAGVTQSPTHLIKTRGQQVTLRCSPKSGHDTVSWYQQALGQGPQFIFQYYEEEERQRGNFPDRFSGHQFPNYSSELNVNALLLGDSALYLCASSLGARRAYTEAFFGQGTRLTVV.

This clone was counted a single time. The chain is built from TRBV9 and TRBJ2-4; D remains ambiguous. The CDR3 totals 16 residues. CDR1 and CDR2 from the germline V gene are SGDLS and YYNGEE. V lost 0 bases to trimming and J lost 0 bases, with 10 bases between them. The CDR3: CASSVASVLAKNIQYF. The CDR3 nucleotides read TGTGCCAGCAGCGTAGCTTCCGTCCTAGCCAAAAACATTCAGTACTTC.

The gene calls are TRBV7-3 and TRBJ2-1; D unresolved. CDR3 length equals 12 residues. Germline-derived CDR1 and CDR2 are SGHTA and FQGTGA. The ends were cut back, 5 bases at V and 10 bases at J, with 12 bases in the middle. CDR3 sequence: CASSTFLGEQFF. The CDR3 DNA is TGTGCCAGCAGCACTTTCCTCGGAGAGCAGTTCTTC.

The chain links TRBV6-5 to TRBJ1-5; no firm D call. Germline V gene sequence: CDR1 MNHEY, CDR2 SVGAGI. Trimming shortened V by 1 base and J by 6 bases, and 10 bases separated the two germline ends. This CDR3 has 14 amino acids. As DNA, the CDR3 is TGTGCCAGCAGTTACTATCAGACCAGTCAGCCCCAGCATTTT. It translates to CASSYYQTSQPQHF.

The gene calls are TRBV28 and TRBJ1-2; TRBD1 agrees at 9 bases. The CDR3 is 13 residues long. Germline V lookup: CDR1 MDHEN, CDR2 SYDVKM. V lost 5 bases, J lost 4 bases, and 2 bases stayed unmatched. The CDR3 spells CASSVDRGYGYTF. Written as DNA, the CDR3 is TGTGCCAGCAGTGTGGACAGGGGCTATGGCTACACCTTC.

The genes are TRBV4-2 and TRBJ2-2, with 7 nucleotides matching TRBD1. The CDR3 is 17 amino acids. V shed 0 bases, J shed 3 bases, and the junction held 7 bases outside the gene matches. CDR1 LGHNA and CDR2 YNFKEQ come from the germline V gene. DNA for the CDR3: TGTGCCAGCAGCCAAGATAGACAGGGCTTATACACCGGGGAGCTGTTTTTT. Amino acids: CASSQDRQGLYTGELFF.

The chain combines TRBV2 with TRBJ1-4, with D possibly being TRBD1 (6 bases). Trimming shortened V by 7 bases and J by 6 bases, and 12 bases separated the two germline ends. The CDR3 is made up of 13 amino acids. The germline gives CDR1 SNHLY, CDR2 FYNNEI. The CDR3, as DNA: TGTGCCAGCAACACAGGGCCGGATGAAAAACTGTTTTTT. It is translated as CASNTGPDEKLFF.

This chain connects TRBV5-1 to TRBJ1-4; 8 positions agree with TRBD1. Trimming removed 2 bases from V and 6 bases from J; junction bases left unmatched: 3. CDR3 length: 14 residues. Looked up from germline, CDR1 is SGHRS and CDR2 is YFSETQ. The CDR3: CASSLEQGDEKLFF. CDR3 in DNA: TGCGCCAGCAGCTTAGAACAGGGGGATGAAAAACTGTTTTTT.

This chain joins TRBV7-2 and TRBJ1-6; D might be TRBD1 (5 bases). V lost 2 bases to trimming and J lost 3 bases, with 11 bases between them. Germline V lookup: CDR1 SGHTA, CDR2 FQGNSA. There are 16 residues in the CDR3. The CDR3 DNA sequence: TGTGCCAGCAGCTTAAAGGGGCACTTCTATAATTCACCCCTCCACTTT. It translates to CASSLKGHFYNSPLHF. Using reference TRBV7-2 and TRBJ1-6 for the parts outside the CDR3, the full variable domain is GAGVSQSPSNKVTEKGKDVELRCDPISGHTALYWYRQSLGQGLEFLIYFQGNSAPDKSGLPSDRFSAERTGGSVSTLTIQRTQQEDSAVYLCASSLKGHFYNSPLHFGNGTRLTVT.

The chain employs TRBV2 and TRBJ2-6; maybe TRBD2 (6 bases). Trimming shortened V by 5 bases and J by 0 bases, and 11 bases separated the two germline ends. Germline-derived CDR1 and CDR2 are SNHLY and FYNNEI. The CDR3 loop spans 16 amino acids. The CDR3 loop is CASSLRRGSGANVLTF. The CDR3 DNA is TGTGCCAGCAGTTTGAGGAGGGGCTCTGGGGCCAACGTCCTGACTTTC. The full variable domain, its missing parts supplied by reference TRBV2 and TRBJ2-6, is EPEVTQTPSHQVTQMGQEVILRCVPISNHLYFYWYRQILGQKVEFLVSFYNNEISEKSEIFDDQFSVERPDGSNFTLKIRSTKLEDSAMYFCASSLRRGSGANVLTFGAGSRLTVL.

The chain couples TRBV27 to TRBJ1-2; TRBD1 matches at 8 bases. V gave up 2 bases and J gave up 8 bases; unmatched junction bases: 7. The V gene's germline CDR1 is MNHEY and CDR2 SMNVEV (reference sequence). CDR3 length equals 14 residues. CDR3 in amino acids: CASSLIQGVGGYTF. The CDR3, as DNA: TGTGCCAGCAGTTTAATACAGGGGGTTGGGGGCTACACCTTC.